This is a list of T cell receptor beta chains from one sample in a study of cytomegalovirus exposure and HLA in healthy donors. The method was immunoSEQ multiplex PCR; TCRdb's version includes in-frame clones alone and lacks a portion of them. The sample has approximately 230,000 clones; about 88% are singletons. What was sequenced was PBMCs. The receptor source for this set is a young man in good health and CMV-seropositive. Both conserved end residues are part of each CDR3. The D gene is left open where the match is weak. Size is stated for part of the rows, as once, few or many counts, or as a class when the clone is expanded.

cdr3_aa cdr3_nt clone_size j_call d_call v_call
CASSLDLGGEARNEKLFF TGCGCCAGCAGCTTGGATCTGGGTGGGGAGGCTAGGAATGAAAAACTGTTTTTT . TRBJ1-4 . TRBV5-1
CASTSRGRGDIQYF TGTGCCAGCACCTCGCGGGGCAGGGGGGACATTCAGTACTTC . TRBJ2-4 . TRBV28
CASSDPSGRTDTQYF TGCGCCAGCAGCGACCCTAGCGGGAGGACAGATACGCAGTATTTT . TRBJ2-3 TRBD2 TRBV5-1
CASSPRGSGTTDTQYF TGTGCCAGCAGCCCCCGGGGGAGCGGGACCACAGATACGCAGTATTTT . TRBJ2-3 TRBD2 TRBV7-3
CASSSGEDNEQFF TGTGCCAGCAGTAGCGGAGAAGACAATGAGCAGTTCTTC . TRBJ2-1 . TRBV25-1
CASSPPAGYEQYF TGTGCCAGCAGCCCGCCGGCGGGTTACGAGCAGTACTTC once TRBJ2-7 . TRBV7-9
CASSDRSGGAYEQYF TGTGCCAGCAGCGACCGTAGCGGAGGTGCCTACGAGCAGTACTTC . TRBJ2-7 . TRBV9
CASSYLDRDEQFF TGTGCCAGCAGTTACTTAGACAGGGATGAGCAGTTCTTC . TRBJ2-1 TRBD1 TRBV6-5
CASSQGQGVQETQYF TGCGCCAGCAGCCAGGGACAGGGGGTCCAAGAGACCCAGTACTTC . TRBJ2-5 TRBD1 TRBV5-1
CSVEFQRGYNEQFF TGCAGCGTTGAATTCCAGCGGGGATACAATGAGCAGTTCTTC . TRBJ2-1 TRBD2 TRBV29-1
CASSEAEGQVPYGYTF TGTGCCAGCAGTGAAGCGGAGGGACAGGTCCCCTATGGCTACACCTTC . TRBJ1-2 TRBD1 TRBV6-1
CASSQEGDQPQHF TGTGCCAGCAGCCAGGAGGGGGATCAGCCCCAGCATTTT few TRBJ1-5 . TRBV27
CASSLSGGNWGGYTF TGTGCCAGCAGTTTATCGGGGGGAAATTGGGGTGGCTACACCTTC . TRBJ1-2 . TRBV27
CASSEFGASSYEQYF TGTGCCAGCAGTGAATTCGGGGCGAGCTCCTACGAGCAGTACTTC . TRBJ2-7 . TRBV2
CATSRDPGKTYEQYF TGTGCCACCAGCAGAGATCCGGGGAAGACCTACGAGCAGTACTTC . TRBJ2-7 . TRBV15
CASSEEQGYYEQYF TGTGCCAGCAGTGAGGAACAGGGTTACTACGAGCAGTACTTC . TRBJ2-7 . TRBV2
CASSPALAGGQETQYF TGCGCCAGCAGCCCCGCACTAGCGGGAGGACAAGAGACCCAGTACTTC . TRBJ2-5 TRBD2 TRBV5-1
CASSQDFRLAGYNEQFF TGCGCCAGCAGCCAAGATTTCAGACTAGCGGGGTACAATGAGCAGTTCTTC . TRBJ2-1 TRBD2 TRBV4-3
CATGDRASSYEQYF TGTGCCACAGGGGACAGGGCATCCTCCTACGAGCAGTACTTC . TRBJ2-7 TRBD1 TRBV10-3
CASSPVGGANTGELFF TGCGCCAGCAGCCCAGTCGGGGGGGCCAACACCGGGGAGCTGTTTTTT once TRBJ2-2 TRBD2 TRBV5-1
CASSDRGEAFF TGTGCCAGCAGTGATCGGGGTGAAGCTTTCTTT . TRBJ1-1 . TRBV25-1
CASSPTVGGYTF TGTGCCAGCAGCCCCACGGTAGGTGGCTACACCTTC . TRBJ1-2 . TRBV5-6
CASSLARGAVRGANVLTF TGTGCCAGCAGCTTAGCGCGGGGGGCAGTACGTGGGGCCAACGTCCTGACTTTC . TRBJ2-6 TRBD2 TRBV7-2
CAWSLGQGAPDTQYF TGTGCCTGGAGTCTCGGACAGGGGGCGCCAGATACGCAGTATTTT . TRBJ2-3 TRBD1 TRBV30
CASTRTGGSQETQYF TGTGCCAGCACCCGGACAGGGGGGAGCCAAGAGACCCAGTACTTC . TRBJ2-5 TRBD1 TRBV9
CASKQEEGYTF TGTGCCAGCAAGCAGGAAGAGGGCTACACCTTC . TRBJ1-2 . TRBV2
CASRTVGQLGTDTQYF TGCGCCAGCAGAACCGTGGGACAGCTAGGCACAGATACGCAGTATTTT . TRBJ2-3 TRBD1 TRBV5-1
CASRLTIRDKGFF TGTGCCAGCAGACTAACTATCCGGGACAAAGGGTTCTTC . TRBJ2-1 . TRBV7-2
CASSLNRTGDQPQHF TGTGCCAGCAGCTTAAACAGAACAGGGGATCAGCCCCAGCATTTT . TRBJ1-5 TRBD1 TRBV7-3
CSALGQSTEAFF TGCAGCGCCCTGGGGCAGAGCACTGAAGCTTTCTTT . TRBJ1-1 . TRBV29-1
CASSLLPYEQYF TGTGCCAGCAGCTTGCTTCCTTACGAGCAGTACTTC . TRBJ2-7 . TRBV7-9
CASSGGSGLAGAYEQFF TGTGCCAGCAGCGGGGGGTCCGGGCTAGCGGGAGCCTATGAGCAGTTCTTC . TRBJ2-1 TRBD2 TRBV9
CASSLDRNTEAFF TGCGCCAGCAGTTTAGACAGGAACACTGAAGCTTTCTTT . TRBJ1-1 . TRBV10-1
CASSLSGVSYEQYF TGTGCCAGCAGTTTATCAGGAGTCTCCTACGAGCAGTACTTC . TRBJ2-7 . TRBV28
CSARRPDTQYF TGCAGTGCTAGGAGGCCAGATACGCAGTATTTT . TRBJ2-3 . TRBV20-1
CASSLVDWNYEQYF TGTGCCAGCAGCTTAGTGGATTGGAACTACGAGCAGTACTTC . TRBJ2-7 . TRBV11-2
CSVAGTTKSNTGELFF TGCAGCGTTGCCGGGACTACTAAATCGAACACCGGGGAGCTGTTTTTT . TRBJ2-2 TRBD2 TRBV29-1
CASSFSSRQDEKLFF TGTGCCAGCAGCTTCAGTTCTCGGCAGGATGAAAAACTGTTTTTT . TRBJ1-4 . TRBV5-6
CASSSRLPDTQYF TGTGCCAGCAGTTCCCGACTGCCAGATACGCAGTATTTT . TRBJ2-3 . TRBV27
CASSLELASTGELFF TGCGCCAGCAGCTTGGAACTAGCTAGCACCGGGGAGCTGTTTTTT . TRBJ2-2 . TRBV5-1
CASSELLNVNEQFF TGTGCCAGCAGTGAACTCCTAAACGTGAATGAGCAGTTCTTC . TRBJ2-1 . TRBV6-1
CASSEAQASGNTIYF TGTGCCAGCAGTGAAGCGCAGGCTTCAGGAAACACCATATATTTT . TRBJ1-3 . TRBV6-1
CSVARQGGTEAFF TGCAGCGTCGCCCGACAGGGGGGCACTGAAGCTTTCTTT once TRBJ1-1 TRBD1 TRBV29-1
CASTDPIRGLVPGNTEAFF TGTGCCAGCACCGATCCCATACGGGGCCTAGTACCCGGGAACACTGAAGCTTTCTTT few TRBJ1-1 . TRBV28
CASSTRTGGGETQYF TGTGCCAGCAGTACCCGGACAGGGGGCGGAGAGACCCAGTACTTC . TRBJ2-5 TRBD1 TRBV27
CASSLGPDYGYTF TGCGCCAGCAGCTTGGGACCGGACTATGGCTACACCTTC once TRBJ1-2 . TRBV5-1
CASSFDRYSTEAFF TGTGCCAGCAGCTTTGACAGATATTCCACTGAAGCTTTCTTT . TRBJ1-1 . TRBV11-3
CASSDGIDTGELFF TGTGCCAGCAGTGACGGGATAGACACCGGGGAGCTGTTTTTT . TRBJ2-2 . TRBV2
CATRLLAGRADTQYF TGTGCCACCAGGCTTCTAGCGGGACGGGCAGATACGCAGTATTTT few TRBJ2-3 TRBD2 TRBV15
CASSPLGGTSGSDGANVLTF TGTGCCAGCAGTCCATTGGGGGGTACTAGCGGGAGTGATGGGGCCAACGTCCTGACTTTC few TRBJ2-6 TRBD2 TRBV28
CASSLGAGGPHEQYF TGTGCCAGCAGCTTGGGAGCGGGAGGGCCGCACGAGCAGTACTTC . TRBJ2-7 TRBD2 TRBV5-4
CASFSTDAPGELFF TGTGCCAGCTTTTCCACAGATGCCCCGGGGGAGCTGTTTTTT . TRBJ2-2 . TRBV2
CASSYTGQSEQFF TGTGCCAGCAGTTACACGGGACAGAGTGAGCAGTTCTTC . TRBJ2-1 TRBD1 TRBV6-5
CASNEAFNKGNQPQHF TGTGCCAGCAACGAAGCGTTTAACAAGGGCAATCAGCCCCAGCATTTT . TRBJ1-5 . TRBV6-1
CASSPGQFGADTQYF TGCGCCAGCAGCCCAGGACAGTTTGGAGCAGATACGCAGTATTTT . TRBJ2-3 . TRBV5-1